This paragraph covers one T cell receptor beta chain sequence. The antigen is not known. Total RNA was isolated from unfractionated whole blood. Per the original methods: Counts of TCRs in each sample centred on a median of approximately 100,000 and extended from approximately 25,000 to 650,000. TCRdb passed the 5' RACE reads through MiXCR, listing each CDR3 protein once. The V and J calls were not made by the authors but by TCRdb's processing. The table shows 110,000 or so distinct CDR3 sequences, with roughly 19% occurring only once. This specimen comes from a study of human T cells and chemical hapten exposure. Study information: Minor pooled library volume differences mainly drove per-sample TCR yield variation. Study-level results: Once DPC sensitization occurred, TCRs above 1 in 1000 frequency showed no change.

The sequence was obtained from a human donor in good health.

The CDR3 nucleotides read TGCAGCGTTGTAACAGGGACTCAGCCCCAGCATTTT. Translation: CSVVTGTQPQHF. The chain is built from TRBV29-1 and TRBJ1-5; D possibly corresponds to TRBD1 (6 bases). The CDR3 totals 12 residues. Germline lookup yields CDR1 SQVTM and CDR2 ANQGSEA. V lost 4 bases to trimming and J lost 6 bases, with 10 bases between them.